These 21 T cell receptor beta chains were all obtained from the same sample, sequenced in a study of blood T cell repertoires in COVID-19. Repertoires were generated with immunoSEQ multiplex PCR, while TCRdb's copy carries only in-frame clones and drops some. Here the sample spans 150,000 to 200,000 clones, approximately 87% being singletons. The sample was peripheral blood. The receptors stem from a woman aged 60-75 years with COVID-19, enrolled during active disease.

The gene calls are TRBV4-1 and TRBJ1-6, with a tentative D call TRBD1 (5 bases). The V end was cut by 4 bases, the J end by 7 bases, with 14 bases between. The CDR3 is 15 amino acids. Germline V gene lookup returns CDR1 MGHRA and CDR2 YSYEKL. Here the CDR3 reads CASSPETRGNSPLHF. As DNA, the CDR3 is TGCGCCAGCAGCCCTGAAACAAGGGGAAATTCACCCCTCCACTTT.

The CDR3 protein is CASSSQETQYF. The CDR3 DNA reads TGTGCCAGCAGCTCCCAGGAGACCCAGTACTTC. The rearrangement joins TRBV11-2 to TRBJ2-5; D unresolved. The CDR3 sequence is 11 residues long. The germline gives CDR1 SGHAT, CDR2 FQNNGV. Trimming stripped 4 bases from V and 5 bases from J, with 5 bases between.

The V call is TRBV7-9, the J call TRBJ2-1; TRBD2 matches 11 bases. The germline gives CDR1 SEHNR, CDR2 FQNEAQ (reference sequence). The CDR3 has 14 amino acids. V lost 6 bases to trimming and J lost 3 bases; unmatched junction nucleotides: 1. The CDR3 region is CASRLAGDYNEQFF. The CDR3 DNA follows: TGTGCCAGCAGACTAGCGGGAGACTACAATGAGCAGTTCTTC.

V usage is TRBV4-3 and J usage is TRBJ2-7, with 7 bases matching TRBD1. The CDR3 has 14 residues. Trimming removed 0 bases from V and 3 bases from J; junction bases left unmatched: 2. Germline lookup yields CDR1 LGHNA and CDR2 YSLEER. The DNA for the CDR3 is TGCGCCAGCAGCCAAGACAGGGGGTACTACGAGCAGTACTTC. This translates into CASSQDRGYYEQYF.

This CDR3 is CASSRSAGGNTEAFF. CDR3 nucleotide sequence: TGTGCCAGCAGCCGGTCGGCAGGGGGGAACACTGAAGCTTTCTTT. The chain carries TRBV3-1 (or the pseudogene TRBV3-2) and TRBJ1-1, with 7 bases identical to TRBD1. The CDR3 contains 15 residues. Germline CDR1 reads LGHDT; CDR2 reads YNNKEL (reference sequence). V shed 4 bases, J shed 1 base, and the junction held 6 bases outside the gene matches.

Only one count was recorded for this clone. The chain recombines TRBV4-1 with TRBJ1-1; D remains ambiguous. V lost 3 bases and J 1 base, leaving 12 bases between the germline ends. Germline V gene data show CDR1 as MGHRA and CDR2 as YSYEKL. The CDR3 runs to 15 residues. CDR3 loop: CASSHTGRRNTEAFF. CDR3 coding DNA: TGCGCCAGCAGCCACACCGGTCGGAGGAACACTGAAGCTTTCTTT.

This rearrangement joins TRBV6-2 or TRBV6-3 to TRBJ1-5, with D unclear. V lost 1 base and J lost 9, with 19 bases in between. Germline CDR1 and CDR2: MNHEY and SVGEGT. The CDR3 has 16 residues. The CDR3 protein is CASSYYVAVLRRPQHF. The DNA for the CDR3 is TGTGCCAGCAGTTACTATGTGGCGGTCCTAAGAAGGCCCCAGCATTTT.

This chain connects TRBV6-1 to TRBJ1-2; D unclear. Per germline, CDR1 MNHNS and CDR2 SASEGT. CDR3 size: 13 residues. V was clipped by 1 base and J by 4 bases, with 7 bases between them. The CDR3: CASSEERSYGYTF. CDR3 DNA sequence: TGTGCCAGCAGTGAAGAACGGTCCTATGGCTACACCTTC.

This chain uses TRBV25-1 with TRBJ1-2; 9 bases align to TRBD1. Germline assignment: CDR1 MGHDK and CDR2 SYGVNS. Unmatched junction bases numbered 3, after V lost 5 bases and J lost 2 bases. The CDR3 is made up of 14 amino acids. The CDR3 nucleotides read TGTGCCAGCAGTCAGACAGGGGGAAACTATGGCTACACCTTC. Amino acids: CASSQTGGNYGYTF.

This CDR3 is CATSDRYTGELFF. The CDR3 DNA reads as TGTGCCACCAGTGACAGGTACACCGGGGAGCTGTTTTTT. The chain combines TRBV24-1 with TRBJ2-2; D uncertain. Trimming removed 4 bases at V and 3 bases at J, with 5 bases between. The CDR3 is 13 residues long. Germline V gene lookup returns CDR1 KGHDR and CDR2 SFDVKD.

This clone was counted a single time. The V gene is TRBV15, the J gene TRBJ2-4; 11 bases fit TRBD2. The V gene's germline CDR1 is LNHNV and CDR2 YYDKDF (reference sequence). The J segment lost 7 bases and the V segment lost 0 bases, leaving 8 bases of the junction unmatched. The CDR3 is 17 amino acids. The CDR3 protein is CATSRDSSGRASNIQYF. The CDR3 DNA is TGTGCCACCAGCAGAGATAGTAGCGGGAGGGCCTCTAACATTCAGTACTTC.

CDR3 amino acids: CASSQRDTLETQYF. The DNA for the CDR3 is TGCGCCAGCAGTCAAAGGGACACCTTAGAGACCCAGTACTTC. The chain uses TRBV23-1 and TRBJ2-5; the D gene is possibly TRBD1 (6 bases). TRBV23-1 is assigned to the ORF class and has an uncertain function. The CDR3 extends over 14 amino acids. V lost 2 bases and J 4 bases, leaving 11 bases between the germline ends.

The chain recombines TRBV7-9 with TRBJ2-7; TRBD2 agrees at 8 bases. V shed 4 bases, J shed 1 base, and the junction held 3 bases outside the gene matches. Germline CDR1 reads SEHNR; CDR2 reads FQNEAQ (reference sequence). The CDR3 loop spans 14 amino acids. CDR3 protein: CASSSSGSSYEQYF. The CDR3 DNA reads TGTGCCAGCAGCTCCAGCGGGAGTTCCTACGAGCAGTACTTC.

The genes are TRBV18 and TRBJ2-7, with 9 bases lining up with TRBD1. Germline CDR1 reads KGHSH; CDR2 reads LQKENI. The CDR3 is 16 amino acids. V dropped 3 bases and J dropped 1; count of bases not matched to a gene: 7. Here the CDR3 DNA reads TGTGCCAGCTCACCTCTTCGGGGACAGGGTTCCTACGAGCAGTACTTC. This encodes CASSPLRGQGSYEQYF.

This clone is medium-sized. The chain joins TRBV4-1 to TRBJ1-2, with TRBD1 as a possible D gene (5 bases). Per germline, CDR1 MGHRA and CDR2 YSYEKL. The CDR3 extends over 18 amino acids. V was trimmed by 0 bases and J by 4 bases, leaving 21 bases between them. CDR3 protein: CASSQDSHEAGHSYGYTF. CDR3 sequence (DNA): TGCGCCAGCAGCCAAGATAGCCATGAGGCAGGACACAGCTATGGCTACACCTTC.

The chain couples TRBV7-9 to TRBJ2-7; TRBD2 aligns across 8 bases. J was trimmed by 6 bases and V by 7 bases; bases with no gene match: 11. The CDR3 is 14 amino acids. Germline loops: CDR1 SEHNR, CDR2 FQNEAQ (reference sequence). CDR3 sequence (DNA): TGTGCCAGCATCGCCCAAGCGGGAGTATTCGAGCAGTACTTC. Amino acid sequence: CASIAQAGVFEQYF.

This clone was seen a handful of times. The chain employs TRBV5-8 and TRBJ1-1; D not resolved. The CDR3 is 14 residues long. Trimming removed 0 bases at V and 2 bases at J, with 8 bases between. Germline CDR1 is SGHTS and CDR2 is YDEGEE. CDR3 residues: CASSLGRKNTEAFF. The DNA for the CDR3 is TGTGCCAGCAGCTTGGGGCGGAAAAACACTGAAGCTTTCTTT.

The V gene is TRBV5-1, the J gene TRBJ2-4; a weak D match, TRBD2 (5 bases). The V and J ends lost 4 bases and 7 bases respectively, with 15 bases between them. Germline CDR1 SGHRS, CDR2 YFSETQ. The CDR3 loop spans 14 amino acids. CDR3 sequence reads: CASSPDPSGNIQYF. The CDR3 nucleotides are TGCGCCAGCAGCCCAGACCCCTCGGGGAACATTCAGTACTTC.

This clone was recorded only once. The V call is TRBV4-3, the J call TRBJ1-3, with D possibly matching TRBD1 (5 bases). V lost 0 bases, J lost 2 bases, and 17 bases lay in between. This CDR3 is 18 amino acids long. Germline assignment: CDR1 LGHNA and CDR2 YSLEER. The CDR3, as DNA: TGCGCCAGCAGCCAAGATCTCCTTGGAAGGACAACTGGAAACACCATATATTTT. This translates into CASSQDLLGRTTGNTIYF.

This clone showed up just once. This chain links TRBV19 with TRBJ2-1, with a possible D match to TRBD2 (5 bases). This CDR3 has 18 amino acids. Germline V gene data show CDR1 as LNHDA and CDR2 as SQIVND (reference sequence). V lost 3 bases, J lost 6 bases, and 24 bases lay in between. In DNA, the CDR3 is TGTGCCAGTAGTATGTGGGCAAAGGTAACGAGGGAAGGCAATGAGCAGTTCTTC. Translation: CASSMWAKVTREGNEQFF. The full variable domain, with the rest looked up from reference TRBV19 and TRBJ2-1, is DGGITQSPKYLFRKEGQNVTLSCEQNLNHDAMYWYRQDPGQGLRLIYYSQIVNDFQKGDIAEGYSVSREKKESFPLTVTSAQKNPTAFYLCASSMWAKVTREGNEQFFGPGTRLTVL.

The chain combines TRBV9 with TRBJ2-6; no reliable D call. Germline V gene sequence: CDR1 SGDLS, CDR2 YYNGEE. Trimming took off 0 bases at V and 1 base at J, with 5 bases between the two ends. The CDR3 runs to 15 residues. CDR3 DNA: TGTGCCAGCAGCGTAGTTGCGTCTGGGGCCAACGTCCTGACTTTC. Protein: CASSVVASGANVLTF.